This TCR beta chain was recorded in a study of blood T cell repertoires in COVID-19. Study at large: Some COVID-19 samples were acute and others convalescent; all came from the United States, Italy and Spain. The cDNA or gDNA used as material had been derived from T cells, B-cell-depleted T cells, or PBMCs.

Seattle patient enrollment occurred during active infection, with longitudinal follow-up thereafter. Original analysis: Cell counts per sample came from amplifying reference gene primers. Only in-frame clones appear in the TCRdb table, and some are missing; sequencing was by immunoSEQ multiplex PCR. V, J and clone size were drawn from that table, and D and trimming were deduced from the DNA. The sample gives some 290,000 clones, about 90% of which show up once; under 3% is in the top ten. J was trimmed by 4 bases and V by 5 bases; bases with no gene match: 6. This CDR3 is built from 15 residues. Looked up from germline, CDR1 is SGHTA and CDR2 is FQGNSA.

The chain couples TRBV7-2 to TRBJ2-5, with 11 bases that match TRBD2. This clonotype originated in a woman aged 30 to 39 with COVID-19, enrolled during active disease. The sample consisted of peripheral blood. As DNA, the CDR3 is TGTGCCAGCAGCCCGCAGGGGACTAGCGGAGAGACCCAGTACTTC. Encoded protein: CASSPQGTSGETQYF.